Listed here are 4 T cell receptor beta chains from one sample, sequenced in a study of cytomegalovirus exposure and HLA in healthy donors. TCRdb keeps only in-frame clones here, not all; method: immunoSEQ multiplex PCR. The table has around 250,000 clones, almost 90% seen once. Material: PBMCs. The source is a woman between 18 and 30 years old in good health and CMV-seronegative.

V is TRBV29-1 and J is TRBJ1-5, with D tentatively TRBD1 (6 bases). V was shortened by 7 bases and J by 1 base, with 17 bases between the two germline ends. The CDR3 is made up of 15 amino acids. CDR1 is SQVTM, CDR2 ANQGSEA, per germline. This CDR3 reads CSAEGGISSNQPQHF. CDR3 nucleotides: TGCAGCGCGGAGGGGGGGATCTCGAGCAATCAGCCCCAGCATTTT.

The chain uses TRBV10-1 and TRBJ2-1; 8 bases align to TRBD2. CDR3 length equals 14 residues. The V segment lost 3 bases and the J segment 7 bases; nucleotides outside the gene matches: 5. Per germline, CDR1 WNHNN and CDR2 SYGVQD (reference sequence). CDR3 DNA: TGCGCCAGCAGTGACCCAGCGGGGGAAAATGAGCAGTTCTTC. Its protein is CASSDPAGENEQFF.

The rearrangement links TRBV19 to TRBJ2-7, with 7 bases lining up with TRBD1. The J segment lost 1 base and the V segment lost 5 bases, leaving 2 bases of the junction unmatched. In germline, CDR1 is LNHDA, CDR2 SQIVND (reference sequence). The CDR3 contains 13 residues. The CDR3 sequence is CASSPGQSYEQYF. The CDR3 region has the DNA TGTGCCAGTAGTCCGGGACAGTCCTACGAGCAGTACTTC.

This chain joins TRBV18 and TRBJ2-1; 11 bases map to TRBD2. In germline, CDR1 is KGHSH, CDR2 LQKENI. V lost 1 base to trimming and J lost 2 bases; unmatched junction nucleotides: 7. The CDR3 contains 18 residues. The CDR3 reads CASSPLEASGGTYNEQFF. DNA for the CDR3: TGTGCCAGCTCACCACTCGAGGCTAGCGGGGGGACCTACAATGAGCAGTTCTTC.